This T cell receptor (beta chain) was sequenced in a study of cytomegalovirus exposure and HLA in healthy donors. Study-wide background: There were fewer than 130 million unique TCR beta sequences, drawn from 180 million or so T cells, in an earlier analysis. Approximately 81% of a few hundred genotyped donors fell in the Caucasian-associated ancestry cluster. Study-level points and caveats: Presence/absence results assume similar sequencing depth per donor, which may not hold.

The PCR ran on 60 Vbeta and 13 Jbeta primers. Only in-frame clones appear in the TCRdb table, and some are missing; sequencing was by immunoSEQ multiplex PCR. Of approximately 190,000 clones in the sample, 75% to 90% were seen once. Despite likely unrecorded immune exposures, the donors were nominally healthy at the time of sampling. Germline CDR1 and CDR2: WNHNN and SYGVQD (reference sequence). This CDR3 is built from 15 residues. Unmatched junction bases numbered 5, after V lost 3 bases and J lost 2 bases. Remarks on this clone: Its specificity is unknown.

The sample taken for sequencing was PBMCs. This clonotype originated in a woman between 45 and 65 years old in good health and CMV-seropositive. The rearrangement links TRBV10-1 to TRBJ2-5, with TRBD1 identical over 8 bases. CDR3 sequence (DNA): TGCGCCAGCAGTGAAGGGACAGGCGGACAAGAGACCCAGTACTTC. Amino acids: CASSEGTGGQETQYF.